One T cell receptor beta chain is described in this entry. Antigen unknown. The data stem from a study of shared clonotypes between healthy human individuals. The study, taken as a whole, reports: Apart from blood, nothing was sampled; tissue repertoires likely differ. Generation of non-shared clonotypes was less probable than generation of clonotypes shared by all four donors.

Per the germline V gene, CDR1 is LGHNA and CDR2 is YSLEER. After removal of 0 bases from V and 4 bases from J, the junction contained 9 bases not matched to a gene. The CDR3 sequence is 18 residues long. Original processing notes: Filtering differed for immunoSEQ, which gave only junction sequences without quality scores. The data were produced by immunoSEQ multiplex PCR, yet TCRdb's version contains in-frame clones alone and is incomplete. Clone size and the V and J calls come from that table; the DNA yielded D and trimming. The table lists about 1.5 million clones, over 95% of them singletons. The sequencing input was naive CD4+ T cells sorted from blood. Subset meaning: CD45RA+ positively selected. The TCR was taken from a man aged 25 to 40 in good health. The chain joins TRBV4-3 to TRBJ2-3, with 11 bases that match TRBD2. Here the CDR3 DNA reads TGCGCCAGCAGCCAAGAAGCTAGCGGGAGGAGAGGAGCAGATACGCAGTATTTT. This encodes CASSQEASGRRGADTQYF.